This paragraph reports one TCR beta chain. This clonotype occurred many times. No antigen is known for it. No base qualities exist here, and no much larger clone lies one base off it. The sample comes from a study of HIV-infected children after antiretroviral therapy interruption (dated by TCRdb to the late 2010s). In terms of the full investigation: Eight children were included: four on planned treatment interruption and four on continuous treatment, all with CD4+ count above 500 and viral load below 50 copies/ml. Samples from the interruption arm were taken at week 0, at week 12, at the end of interruption (week 24 or 48), and about 3 years after the study ended. Alongside measurements of thymic output, TCR repertoires of children on planned treatment interruption were compared with TCR repertoires of children on continuous antiretroviral treatment. The interruption group had a median age of about 9 years, and the continuous treatment group had a median age of approximately 8 years. Continuous-treatment samples were analyzed from corresponding weeks 0, 48 and 150. Recorded exposure to EBV and CMV was present in most of the participating children.

In light of the paper, this sample's treatment or condition label describes: PENTA 11 planned treatment interruption arm or continuous ART arm. Children from the United Kingdom aged 2 to 15 years who had been given at least three-drug ART for at least 24 weeks were enrolled as participants. Cryopreserved PBMCs containing at least 5 million viable cells were required, and a handful of candidate patients were excluded because of low viable PBMC yield. Using a FACSAria III cell sorter, naive CD4+ CD45RA+ CD45RO- T cells were FACS-sorted out of thawed PBMCs. The sorted cells were fixed, and RNA was then extracted with the RNeasy FFPE kit and afterward with the RNeasy Micro kit. The CDR3 contains 12 residues, cysteine and phenylalanine counted. Only the CDR3 portion is preserved as DNA: 36 bases, with reading frame beginning at the first base. CDR1 and CDR2, looked up from the germline V gene (reference sequence), are DFQATT and SNEGSKA.

Receptor libraries were prepared by 3' RACE. TCR libraries were generated from RNA by a 3' RACE protocol incorporating unique molecular identifiers so that PCR amplification bias could be corrected. Amplicon libraries were pooled in groups of up to 12 and sequenced on an Illumina MiSeq using v2 2x250 paired-end chemistry. For the original study's pipeline: Reads were processed with Decombinator for assignment of V and J genes and CDR3, and barcode-based correction of errors and PCR bias was applied. Before Gini coefficients were calculated with the R ineq package, the repertoires were subsampled to the same depth. GLIPH, Hamming distance and a shared triplet metric were used to assess CDR3 similarity. TCRdb itself trimmed the public reads at Q25 with fastp, ran MiXCR and retained productive beta chains. A single entry per CDR3 protein holds the most common genes and DNA from its merged rows. Here the V and J calls rest on TCRdb's processing, not on the authors' analysis. The sample profile shows about 86,000 distinct CDR3 sequences; 6.9% of them were found once. The ten largest clones take up around 1.1% of the sample.

What the work shows at the level of the full study, not this receptor alone: For naive CD4+ repertoires of PTI patients, CDR3 sharing between time points dropped once interruption began, while many sequences were shared between the end of interruption and 3 years later. The low number of patients is a limitation and the data should be interpreted with caution. An increase in the naive CD4+ Gini coefficient was observed by the end of treatment interruption, suggesting clonal expansion, and a return to baseline was observed by 3 years. Minor non-naive CD45RA+ populations, such as EMRA or stem memory cells, might be present among the sorted CD45RA+ naive cells.

The sequences come from CD45RA+ CD4+ T cells from PBMCs, pooled from several time points, collected from a donor given antiretroviral therapy, either interrupted or continuous. Interpreted using the paper, the cell subset or site label stands for: naive CD4+ CD45RA+ CD45RO- T cells. This sequence was found in a pool of human donors with HIV. The chain is encoded by TRBV20-1 joined to TRBJ1-1; the junction holds 8 bases that match TRBD1. The base sequence is TGCAGGGTTAGACAGGGGAGCACTGAAGCTTTCTTT. Translation gives CRVRQGSTEAFF.